The 28 T cell receptor beta chains below were found in one sample sequenced in a study of STAT3 mutations in large granular lymphocyte leukemia. Overall study findings and caveats: Every T-cell large granular lymphocyte leukemia patient had at least one immunodominant TCR beta clonotype.

These TCRs are of unknown antigen specificity. TCRdb's copy holds only in-frame clones and misses some; the assay was immunoSEQ multiplex PCR. The sample has roughly 1,300 clones, around 49% seen once. The material sequenced was peripheral blood mononuclear cells. These receptors were collected from a man in his 60s with T-cell large granular lymphocyte leukemia. Some clones in this sample may be carry-over from other donors' samples.

The chain couples TRBV7-2 to TRBJ2-7; D call uncertain. Trimming cost V 5 bases and J 4 bases, with 15 bases left between them. This CDR3 comprises 14 residues. Per germline, CDR1 SGHTA and CDR2 FQGNSA. CDR3 coding DNA: TGTGCCAGCAGCCCCGAGTTGACCAGTTACGAGCAGTACTTC. This encodes CASSPELTSYEQYF.

The J gene is TRBJ1-1, the V gene TRBV27; a weak D match, TRBD1 (6 bases). Trimming took off 5 bases at V and 1 base at J, with 14 bases between the two ends. Germline V gene lookup returns CDR1 MNHEY and CDR2 SMNVEV (reference sequence). This CDR3 contains 15 residues. For the CDR3, the DNA is TGTGCCAGCAGTCCCCACAGGGTCAGGAACACTGAAGCTTTCTTT. Protein product: CASSPHRVRNTEAFF.

J is TRBJ1-5 and V is TRBV18; 10 bases are shared with TRBD1. From germline, CDR1 is KGHSH and CDR2 LQKENI. The V and J ends lost 4 bases and 5 bases, in that order; junction bases with no gene match: 5. The length of the CDR3 is 15 residues. CDR3 bases: TGTGCCAGCTCACTTACCGGGACAGGGGATCAGCCCCAGCATTTT. This encodes CASSLTGTGDQPQHF.

The chain has TRBV7-6 and TRBJ2-7, with D possibly TRBD2 on 5 matching bases. Trimming cost V 3 bases and J 1 base, with 13 bases left between them. CDR3 length: 15 residues. Germline loops: CDR1 SGHVS, CDR2 FNYEAQ. The CDR3 protein is CASSLVGEASYEQYF. DNA of the CDR3: TGTGCCAGCAGCTTGGTGGGAGAGGCGTCCTACGAGCAGTACTTC.

The gene calls are TRBV5-1 and TRBJ2-7; 11 bases align to TRBD1. Germline CDR1 and CDR2: SGHRS and YFSETQ. This CDR3 comprises 16 residues. V was pared by 0 bases and J by 3 bases, with 5 bases of the junction left unmatched. The DNA for the CDR3 is TGCGCCAGCAGCTTGGGTGGGACAGGGGGGAACTACGAGCAGTACTTC. This codes for CASSLGGTGGNYEQYF.

This sequence joins TRBV19 and TRBJ2-5; possibly TRBD2 for D (6 bases). This CDR3 has 14 amino acids. Germline values: CDR1 LNHDA, CDR2 SQIVND (reference sequence). V was trimmed by 1 base and J by 5 bases, leaving 11 bases between them. CDR3 in amino acids: CASSIGSGRETQYF. The CDR3 DNA follows: TGTGCCAGTAGTATAGGCAGCGGGCGGGAGACCCAGTACTTC.

This clone was detected a few times. CDR3 nucleotides: TGTGCCAGCAGCGCCGACAGGGTCGACGCTGAAGCTTTCTTT. Its protein product is CASSADRVDAEAFF. The rearrangement links TRBV28 to TRBJ1-1; 7 bases map to TRBD1. With V trimmed by 6 bases and J by 6 bases, 10 bases remained unmatched. The CDR3 has 14 residues. Germline V gene sequence: CDR1 MDHEN, CDR2 SYDVKM.

The chain combines TRBV25-1 with TRBJ1-1, with 7 nucleotides matching TRBD1. The CDR3 is 16 amino acids. CDR1 is MGHDK and CDR2 is SYGVNS in the germline V gene. With 4 bases clipped from V and 1 base from J, the junction kept 9 bases outside the gene matches. The CDR3 DNA sequence: TGTGCCAGCAGTGTCGACAGGGATTGGTGGAACACTGAAGCTTTCTTT. It codes for CASSVDRDWWNTEAFF.

This chain uses TRBV5-1 with TRBJ1-2, with 8 bases lining up with TRBD1. With 2 bases clipped from V and 6 bases from J, the junction kept 0 bases outside the gene matches. This CDR3 has 12 amino acids. Germline assignment: CDR1 SGHRS and CDR2 YFSETQ. CDR3 residues: CASSFRGHGYTF. As DNA, the CDR3 is TGCGCCAGCAGCTTCAGGGGGCATGGCTACACCTTC.

The chain recombines TRBV5-1 with TRBJ1-1, with D tentatively TRBD1 (5 bases). The V end lost 0 bases, the J end lost 2 bases, and 8 bases lay between the germline ends. Per the germline V gene, CDR1 is SGHRS and CDR2 is YFSETQ. The CDR3 has 14 residues. CDR3 loop: CASSLAQGNTEAFF. The CDR3 nucleotides are TGCGCCAGCAGCTTGGCCCAGGGAAACACTGAAGCTTTCTTT.

V gene TRBV19 combines with J gene TRBJ2-2; the D gene is possibly TRBD2 (6 bases). The CDR3 contains 18 residues. Germline V gene lookup returns CDR1 LNHDA and CDR2 SQIVND (reference sequence). The V gene lost 3 bases and the J gene lost 2 bases, with 19 bases spanning the gap. Here the CDR3 reads CASSIPPMISGNTGELFF. The DNA for the CDR3 is TGTGCCAGTAGTATCCCCCCTATGATTAGCGGAAACACCGGGGAGCTGTTTTTT.

This clone was seen only once. The rearrangement links TRBV27 to TRBJ2-7, with a tentative D call TRBD1 (6 bases). Germline V CDR1 and CDR2: MNHEY, SMNVEV (reference sequence). The CDR3 contains 13 residues. V lost 1 base and J 6 bases, leaving 10 bases between the germline ends. The CDR3 protein is CASSLWDTREQYF. The CDR3 nucleotides read TGTGCCAGCAGTTTATGGGACACCCGCGAGCAGTACTTC.

Here the CDR3 DNA reads TGCGCCAGCAGCCAAGGTGAAAAGCATGCGCAGTTCTTC. Its protein product is CASSQGEKHAQFF. V gene TRBV4-1 combines with J gene TRBJ2-1, with no clear D. The germline V gene encodes CDR1 MGHRA and CDR2 YSYEKL. The CDR3 has 13 amino acids. The V end lost 1 base, the J end lost 12 bases, and 13 bases lay between the germline ends.

This clone is deemed hyperexpanded. The V call is TRBV7-9, the J call TRBJ2-1, with TRBD2 matching over 12 bases. V dropped 1 base and J dropped 3; count of bases not matched to a gene: 7. This CDR3 comprises 18 residues. Germline loops: CDR1 SEHNR, CDR2 FQNEAQ (reference sequence). CDR3 residues: CASSLELAGGLIYNEQFF. CDR3 nucleotides: TGTGCCAGCAGCTTAGAACTAGCGGGGGGCCTCATCTACAATGAGCAGTTCTTC.

V usage is TRBV5-4 and J usage is TRBJ2-6; a possible D gene is TRBD2 (6 bases). Deletions cut 3 bases from V and 0 bases from J, with 10 bases between. The CDR3 spans 16 residues. Germline CDR1 is SGHNT and CDR2 is YYREEE (reference sequence). The CDR3 DNA follows: TGTGCCAGCAGCTCGGGACTGAACTCTGGGGCCAACGTCCTGACTTTC. It is translated as CASSSGLNSGANVLTF. The full variable domain, its missing parts supplied by reference TRBV5-4 and TRBJ2-6, is ETGVTQSPTHLIKTRGQQVTLRCSSQSGHNTVSWYQQALGQGPQFIFQYYREEENGRGNFPPRFSGLQFPNYSSELNVNALELDDSALYLCASSSGLNSGANVLTFGAGSRLTVL.

The table lists this clone with a count of one. This CDR3 is also generated by other DNA sequences in the sample. The chain recombines TRBV29-1 with TRBJ2-7; D is possibly TRBD2 (5 bases). Germline V gene data show CDR1 as SQVTM and CDR2 as ANQGSEA. The CDR3 runs to 14 residues. V was cut by 2 bases and J by 1 base, with 12 bases left in between. CDR3: CSVERPGGSYEQYF. DNA for the CDR3: TGCAGCGTTGAACGGCCAGGCGGGTCCTACGAGCAGTACTTC.

This clone has just one count. The V and J genes are TRBV18 and TRBJ2-1, with 9 bases identical to TRBD2. This CDR3 region has 14 residues. Losses at the gene ends were 6 bases for V and 5 bases for J; bases not matched to a gene: 5. The germline V gene has CDR1 KGHSH and CDR2 LQKENI. CDR3 protein: CASSQTSGNNEQFF. The CDR3 DNA reads TGTGCCAGCTCTCAGACTAGCGGAAACAATGAGCAGTTCTTC.

By sample fraction, this clone is hyperexpanded. CDR3 amino acids: CASSLGLGNGYTF. The CDR3 DNA reads as TGTGCCAGCAGCTTGGGACTGGGGAATGGCTACACCTTC. V usage is TRBV7-8 and J usage is TRBJ1-2; weak D call: TRBD1 (5 bases). CDR1 is SGHVS, CDR2 FQNEAQ, per germline. CDR3 length equals 13 residues. V dropped 3 bases and J dropped 6 bases, with 11 bases sitting between them. Full variable domain (missing parts from reference TRBV7-8 and TRBJ1-2): GAGVSQSPRYKVAKRGQDVALRCDPISGHVSLFWYQQALGQGPEFLTYFQNEAQLDKSGLPSDRFFAERPEGSVSTLKIQRTQQEDSAVYLCASSLGLGNGYTFGSGTRLTVV.

In this sample, this clone turned up a few times. This chain connects TRBV30 to TRBJ1-5; the match to TRBD1 covers 10 bases. Germline V gene lookup returns CDR1 GTSNPN and CDR2 SVGIG (reference sequence). The CDR3 runs 15 residues. Trimming took 2 bases from V and 7 from J; bases not matched to a gene: 8. The CDR3 coding sequence is TGTGCCTGGAGTTCGGGACAGGGGAGGTGGCAGCCCCAGCATTTT. It specifies CAWSSGQGRWQPQHF.

This clone was observed a handful of times. This sequence joins TRBV9 and TRBJ1-2; TRBD1 is a possible D gene (6 bases). The CDR3 runs 13 residues. Trimming left V 5 bases short and J 3 bases short, with 11 bases between. Germline V gene data show CDR1 as SGDLS and CDR2 as YYNGEE. CDR3 bases: TGTGCCAGCAGACAGGGAGAGTACTATGGCTACACCTTC. This encodes CASRQGEYYGYTF.

The chain combines TRBV18 with TRBJ1-1; TRBD1 matches at 7 bases. CDR1 is KGHSH, CDR2 LQKENI, per germline. Trimming removed 0 bases from V and 5 bases from J; junction bases left unmatched: 6. This CDR3 contains 15 residues. CDR3 nucleotides: TGTGCCAGCTCACCACCGGGGACAGCGTGGACTGAAGCTTTCTTT. Protein product: CASSPPGTAWTEAFF.

The V gene is TRBV10-3, the J gene TRBJ2-5, with 9 bases identical to TRBD2. The CDR3 loop spans 15 amino acids. Unmatched junction bases numbered 11, after V lost 10 bases and J lost 2 bases. CDR1 and CDR2 from the germline V gene are ENHRY and SYGVKD. CDR3 nucleotides: TGTGCCACCCAAGAAGCGGGAGGCAAACAAGAGACCCAGTACTTC. As protein: CATQEAGGKQETQYF.

The rearrangement uses TRBV5-5 and TRBJ1-2; D not certain. Germline values: CDR1 SGHKS, CDR2 YYEKEE (reference sequence). The CDR3 extends over 13 amino acids. Trimming removed 0 bases from V and 3 bases from J, with 6 bases in between. CDR3: CASSLEADYGYTF. In nucleotides, the CDR3 is TGTGCCAGCAGCTTGGAGGCAGACTATGGCTACACCTTC.

The genes are TRBV29-1 and TRBJ1-2; no reliable D call. The CDR3 runs 13 residues. The germline V gene has CDR1 SQVTM and CDR2 ANQGSEA. Trimming took 8 bases from V and 3 from J, leaving 16 bases between them. The CDR3 sequence: CSISNALDYGYTF. In DNA form, the CDR3 reads TGCAGCATAAGCAACGCACTTGACTATGGCTACACCTTC.

This chain connects TRBV7-9 to TRBJ1-2; TRBD1 matches 9 bases. The CDR3 sequence is 12 residues long. With 6 bases clipped from V and 7 bases from J, the junction kept 3 bases outside the gene matches. Germline lookup yields CDR1 SEHNR and CDR2 FQNEAQ (reference sequence). CDR3 in amino acids: CASSTGGGGYTF. DNA of the CDR3: TGTGCCAGCAGTACAGGGGGCGGTGGCTACACCTTC.

The chain recombines TRBV7-2 with TRBJ1-5; 7 bases map to TRBD1. The CDR3 is made up of 13 amino acids. Trimming cost V 2 bases and J 7 bases; bases outside gene matches: 2. Per the germline V gene, CDR1 is SGHTA and CDR2 is FQGNSA. The CDR3 sequence is CASSLQGEQPQHF. In nucleotides, the CDR3 is TGTGCCAGCAGCTTACAGGGGGAGCAGCCCCAGCATTTT. Together with reference TRBV7-2 and TRBJ1-5, the CDR3 gives the full variable domain: GAGVSQSPSNKVTEKGKDVELRCDPISGHTALYWYRQSLGQGLEFLIYFQGNSAPDKSGLPSDRFSAERTGGSVSTLTIQRTQQEDSAVYLCASSLQGEQPQHFGDGTRLSIL.

The V call is TRBV6-1, the J call TRBJ2-7, with 11 bases matching TRBD2. The CDR3 extends over 15 amino acids. Germline-derived CDR1 and CDR2 are MNHNS and SASEGT. V shed 3 bases and J 7 bases; nucleotides not matched to a gene: 8. The CDR3 DNA reads TGTGCCAGCAGTGATTTCTCTAGCGGGAGGAATGAGCAGTACTTC. This codes for CASSDFSSGRNEQYF.

V usage is TRBV5-1 and J usage is TRBJ2-7; D gene ambiguous. Germline V gene sequence: CDR1 SGHRS, CDR2 YFSETQ. The CDR3 has 15 amino acids. Trimming removed 5 bases from V and 6 bases from J, with 21 bases in between. The CDR3 bases are TGCGCCAGCAGGGTCGGAGAAGAAAGGGTAGGCGAGCAGTACTTC. This encodes CASRVGEERVGEQYF.